The T cell receptor beta chain described here comes from a study of cytomegalovirus exposure and HLA in healthy donors. Study results and caveats: While the bulk of TCR sequences proved rare, some public TCRs turned up in many donors.

TCRdb's copy holds only in-frame clones and misses some; the assay was immunoSEQ multiplex PCR. The sample records under 150,000 clones, 70% to 90% being singletons. As for this clone: Its antigen is not known.

The CDR3 extends over 15 amino acids. Germline CDR1 reads MNHNS; CDR2 reads SASEGT. Unmatched junction bases numbered 3, after V lost 2 bases and J lost 2 bases. The receptor's source is a man younger than 30 in good health and CMV-seropositive. Sequenced sample: PBMCs. This chain joins TRBV6-1 and TRBJ1-5; 7 nucleotides line up with TRBD1. The chain's CDR3 is CASSEFTGGNQPQHF. In DNA, the CDR3 is TGTGCCAGCAGTGAATTCACAGGGGGCAATCAGCCCCAGCATTTT.